Presented here are 25 T cell receptor beta chains from one specimen sequenced in a study of OX40 agonist ivuxolimab in advanced cancers. Measured with immunoSEQ multiplex PCR; TCRdb has only the in-frame clones, and not every one. The table has about 61,000 clones, 86% seen once. Sequenced here: CD4+ or CD8+ T cells sorted from blood, sampled in a trial of the OX40 agonist ivuxolimab. These TCRs come from an adult with an advanced solid tumor such as melanoma, head and neck, liver or kidney cancer.

The rearrangement links TRBV2 to TRBJ2-5, with 7 bases lining up with TRBD1. Germline V gives CDR1 SNHLY, CDR2 FYNNEI. The CDR3 is 14 residues long. J was trimmed by 2 bases and V by 6 bases; bases with no gene match: 6. CDR3: CASSRDSAQETQYF. For the CDR3, the DNA is TGTGCCAGCAGCCGGGACAGTGCACAAGAGACCCAGTACTTC.

The chain couples TRBV11-2 to TRBJ1-2, with 7 bases lining up with TRBD1. The V and J ends lost 5 bases and 6 bases, in that order; junction bases with no gene match: 6. The CDR3 extends over 13 amino acids. Germline CDR1 is SGHAT and CDR2 is FQNNGV. The CDR3 DNA is TGTGCCAGCAGCCAACGACAGGGTCATGGCTACACCTTC. It specifies CASSQRQGHGYTF.

The chain uses TRBV7-3 and TRBJ2-3, with D perhaps TRBD2 (6 bases). The CDR3 contains 14 residues. The V end lost 3 bases, the J end lost 0 bases, and 7 bases lay between the germline ends. CDR1 and CDR2 from the germline V gene are SGHTA and FQGTGA. CDR3 region: CASSLGTSTDTQYF. The CDR3 nucleotides read TGTGCCAGCAGCTTGGGGACTAGCACAGATACGCAGTATTTT.

This chain uses TRBV7-3 with TRBJ1-2; D call uncertain. V lost 0 bases, J lost 4 bases, and 9 bases lay in between. The CDR3 spans 14 residues. Germline CDR1 and CDR2: SGHTA and FQGTGA. In DNA, the CDR3 is TGTGCCAGCAGCTTAACTAAAGGCGGCTATGGCTACACCTTC. The encoded protein is CASSLTKGGYGYTF.

The CDR3 region is CATSRDGTPYGYTF. The CDR3 DNA reads TGTGCCACCAGCAGAGATGGGACACCCTATGGCTACACCTTC. The chain has TRBV15 and TRBJ1-2, with D maybe TRBD1 (6 bases). CDR1 is LNHNV, CDR2 YYDKDF, per germline (reference sequence). The CDR3 sequence is 14 residues long. Trimming removed 0 bases at V and 4 bases at J, with 9 bases between.

The chain recombines TRBV5-1 with TRBJ2-3; 9 bases are a match to TRBD2. V dropped 9 bases and J dropped 8; count of bases not matched to a gene: 13. This CDR3 has 14 amino acids. CDR1 and CDR2 from the germline V gene are SGHRS and YFSETQ. The CDR3 protein is CATKPLAGGITQYF. The CDR3 bases are TGCGCCACTAAACCGCTTGCGGGGGGGATTACGCAGTATTTT.

The V and J genes are TRBV5-1 and TRBJ2-7; D perhaps matches TRBD2 (6 bases). The germline V gene has CDR1 SGHRS and CDR2 YFSETQ. The CDR3 is made up of 14 amino acids. V was pared by 2 bases and J by 2 bases, with 11 bases between. CDR3 coding DNA: TGCGCCAGCAGCTTTGGGACTGAAGCCTACGAGCAGTACTTC. Protein sequence: CASSFGTEAYEQYF.

The genes are TRBV2 and TRBJ1-1; no definite D call. V lost 0 bases, J lost 0 bases, and 5 bases lay in between. In germline, CDR1 is SNHLY, CDR2 FYNNEI. The CDR3 length is 14 residues. CDR3 amino acids: CASSEARVNTEAFF. Here the CDR3 DNA reads TGTGCCAGCAGTGAAGCGAGGGTGAACACTGAAGCTTTCTTT.

The rearrangement uses TRBV5-1 and TRBJ2-7; 10 nucleotides align to TRBD1. This CDR3 is built from 15 residues. Germline V lookup: CDR1 SGHRS, CDR2 YFSETQ. The V gene end was trimmed by 4 bases and the J gene end by 2 bases; junction bases not matched to a gene: 6. CDR3 DNA sequence: TGCGCCAGCAGCCTGCGGACAGGGGGAACCTACGAGCAGTACTTC. It specifies CASSLRTGGTYEQYF.

The chain employs TRBV30 and TRBJ2-2; D is perhaps TRBD1 (5 bases). This CDR3 region has 16 residues. The V end lost 0 bases, the J end lost 3 bases, and 14 bases lay between the germline ends. The germline V gene has CDR1 GTSNPN and CDR2 SVGIG (reference sequence). The CDR3 loop is CAWSVGVGWDTGELFF. CDR3 coding DNA: TGTGCCTGGAGTGTAGGGGTGGGCTGGGACACCGGGGAGCTGTTTTTT.

The chain uses TRBV7-2 and TRBJ2-5; 9 bases fit TRBD2. The junction had 3 bases not matched to a gene; V was cut back by 0 bases and J by 4 bases. The germline gives CDR1 SGHTA, CDR2 FQGNSA. The CDR3 covers 15 residues. In DNA form, the CDR3 reads TGTGCCAGCAGCTTAGCGTCAGCGGGGGGAGAGACCCAGTACTTC. As protein: CASSLASAGGETQYF.

V is TRBV5-1 and J is TRBJ2-5; possible D gene TRBD1, 5 bases. Near its end, the DNA agrees better with TRBJ2-7, so the J call may be wrong. The CDR3 is made up of 15 amino acids. CDR1 SGHRS and CDR2 YFSETQ come from the germline V gene. The CDR3 here is CASSLETSRAHEQYF. CDR3 DNA: TGCGCCAGCAGCTTGGAAACGTCCAGGGCCCACGAGCAGTACTTC.

A single count supports this clone. The chain couples TRBV18 to TRBJ2-7; D is unresolved. CDR1 KGHSH and CDR2 LQKENI come from the germline V gene. V was shortened by 3 bases and J by 0 bases, with 9 bases between the two germline ends. This CDR3 spans 14 amino acids. CDR3: CASSPSRYSYEQYF. The DNA for the CDR3 is TGTGCCAGCTCACCGAGTCGTTACTCCTACGAGCAGTACTTC.

This chain joins TRBV4-2 and TRBJ2-2; D may correspond to TRBD1 or TRBD2 (6 bases each). V lost 0 bases, J lost 2 bases, and 13 bases lay in between. Germline CDR1 and CDR2: LGHNA and YNFKEQ. CDR3 length: 17 residues. CDR3 sequence: CASSQDLAGTNTGELFF. For the CDR3, the DNA is TGTGCCAGCAGCCAAGATCTGGCGGGGACAAACACCGGGGAGCTGTTTTTT.

The chain is built from TRBV7-2 and TRBJ1-2; D not resolved. V dropped 0 bases and J dropped 7 bases, with 9 bases sitting between them. Per germline, CDR1 SGHTA and CDR2 FQGNSA. The CDR3 length is 13 residues. The CDR3 sequence is CASSLALGIGYTF. CDR3 nucleotides: TGTGCCAGCAGCTTAGCGCTCGGGATTGGCTACACCTTC.

The V call is TRBV19, the J call TRBJ2-1; D unresolved. Trimming took 2 bases from V and 8 from J, leaving 10 bases between them. This CDR3 is 13 amino acids long. In germline, CDR1 is LNHDA, CDR2 SQIVND (reference sequence). The CDR3 reads CASSILGRYEQFF. CDR3 nucleotides: TGTGCCAGTAGTATACTAGGTCGGTATGAGCAGTTCTTC.

This clone came up once. This chain uses TRBV5-1 with TRBJ2-1; D possibly uses TRBD1 or TRBD2 (6 bases each). This CDR3 comprises 15 residues. CDR1 is SGHRS, CDR2 YFSETQ, per germline. Trimming removed 0 bases from V and 7 bases from J, with 14 bases in between. In nucleotides, the CDR3 is TGCGCCAGCAGCTTGGATCCGGGGGCAGGGAATGAGCAGTTCTTC. Translation: CASSLDPGAGNEQFF.

This rearrangement joins TRBV27 to TRBJ2-2; D may be TRBD1 (6 bases). V lost 1 base to trimming and J lost 1 base, with 13 bases between them. This CDR3 region has 17 residues. Germline CDR1 reads MNHEY; CDR2 reads SMNVEV (reference sequence). The CDR3 bases are TGTGCCAGCAGTTTATTCGGTGGGGGACAGAACACCGGGGAGCTGTTTTTT. It yields the protein CASSLFGGGQNTGELFF.

J is TRBJ1-2 and V is TRBV11-2; D gene unclear. This CDR3 spans 12 amino acids. Trimming pared 6 bases from V and 2 bases from J, leaving 7 bases between. CDR1 SGHAT and CDR2 FQNNGV come from the germline V gene. The CDR3 is CASRERNYGYTF. CDR3 bases: TGTGCCAGCAGAGAGCGAAACTATGGCTACACCTTC.

DNA of the CDR3: TGTGCCAGCAGCTCACAGGGGTGGGGGAACTATGGCTACACCTTC. Translation: CASSSQGWGNYGYTF. The chain is built from TRBV7-3 and TRBJ1-2, with TRBD1 matching over 7 bases. The CDR3 extends over 15 amino acids. The germline V gene encodes CDR1 SGHTA and CDR2 FQGTGA. The V and J ends lost 4 bases and 2 bases, in that order; junction bases with no gene match: 7. Using reference TRBV7-3 and TRBJ1-2 for the parts outside the CDR3, the full variable domain is GAGVSQTPSNKVTEKGKYVELRCDPISGHTALYWYRQSLGQGPEFLIYFQGTGAADDSGLPNDRFFAVRPEGSVSTLKIQRTERGDSAVYLCASSSQGWGNYGYTFGSGTRLTVV.

The chain recombines TRBV18 with TRBJ2-3, with TRBD1 as a possible D gene (5 bases). From germline, CDR1 is KGHSH and CDR2 LQKENI. The V gene lost 5 bases and the J gene lost 2 bases, with 5 bases spanning the gap. CDR3 length equals 12 residues. The DNA for the CDR3 is TGTGCCAGCTCAGGGGCCACAGATACGCAGTATTTT. The encoded protein is CASSGATDTQYF.

This chain links TRBV4-1 with TRBJ2-5; 9 nucleotides agree with TRBD1. The closer fit of TRBJ2-7 to the DNA end suggests the J call may be wrong. CDR3 length: 16 residues. Germline CDR1 MGHRA, CDR2 YSYEKL. The CDR3 nucleotides are TGCGCCAGCAGCCAAGTCCCGGGACAGGGCCCCTACGAGCAGTACTTC. This encodes CASSQVPGQGPYEQYF.

The chain uses TRBV5-6 and TRBJ1-4, with a weak D call TRBD1 (6 bases). The CDR3 is 15 residues long. The V gene lost 4 bases and the J gene lost 8 bases, with 18 bases spanning the gap. Germline V gives CDR1 SGHDT, CDR2 YYEEEE. CDR3 protein: CASSVNRVWGEKLFF. The CDR3 DNA is TGTGCCAGCAGCGTTAACAGGGTGTGGGGGGAAAAACTGTTTTTT. Based on the CDR3 plus reference TRBV5-6 and TRBJ1-4, the full variable domain is DAGVTQSPTHLIKTRGQQVTLRCSPKSGHDTVSWYQQALGQGPQFIFQYYEEEERQRGNFPDRFSGHQFPNYSSELNVNALLLGDSALYLCASSVNRVWGEKLFFGSGTQLSVL.

The gene calls are TRBV2 and TRBJ1-5; D may be TRBD1 (5 bases). There are 13 residues in the CDR3. Trimming shortened V by 5 bases and J by 1 base, and 6 bases separated the two germline ends. Germline V lookup: CDR1 SNHLY, CDR2 FYNNEI. CDR3 bases: TGTGCCAGCAGTCGACAGAGCAATCAGCCCCAGCATTTT. Its translation: CASSRQSNQPQHF.

The rearrangement joins TRBV2 to TRBJ2-7; 10 nucleotides line up with TRBD2. The CDR3 spans 14 residues. Germline V gives CDR1 SNHLY, CDR2 FYNNEI. Unmatched junction bases numbered 3, after V lost 6 bases and J lost 1 base. The CDR3 loop is CASSVAGGSYEQYF. In nucleotides, the CDR3 is TGTGCCAGCAGCGTAGCGGGGGGTTCCTACGAGCAGTACTTC. Based on the CDR3 plus reference TRBV2 and TRBJ2-7, the full variable domain is EPEVTQTPSHQVTQMGQEVILRCVPISNHLYFYWYRQILGQKVEFLVSFYNNEISEKSEIFDDQFSVERPDGSNFTLKIRSTKLEDSAMYFCASSVAGGSYEQYFGPGTRLTVT.